This T cell receptor beta chain was identified in a study of blood T cell repertoires in COVID-19. The overall study: T cells, B-cell-depleted T cells, or PBMCs supplied cDNA or gDNA.

In the authors' methods: Amplification from reference gene primers served as the basis for estimated nucleated cell counts. Repertoires were generated with immunoSEQ multiplex PCR, while TCRdb's copy carries only in-frame clones and drops some. V, J and clone size were drawn from that table, and D and trimming were deduced from the DNA. The sample consists of roughly 120,000 clones, just over 90% of them appearing once. V gave up 6 bases and J gave up 10 bases; unmatched junction bases: 9. The CDR3 extends over 14 amino acids. Germline V gives CDR1 MGHDK, CDR2 SYGVNS. This receptor was identified in a human donor with active COVID-19. The donor label of this sample is uncertain. The sample consisted of peripheral blood. This rearrangement joins TRBV25-1 to TRBJ1-6; TRBD1 agrees at 7 bases. This CDR3 is CASRADRDYSPLHF. In DNA, the CDR3 is TGTGCCAGCAGGGCCGACAGGGATTACTCACCCCTCCACTTT. Full variable domain (missing parts from reference TRBV25-1 and TRBJ1-6): EADIYQTPRYLVIGTGKKITLECSQTMGHDKMYWYQQDPGMELHLIHYSYGVNSTEKGDLSSESTVSRIRTEHFPLTLESARPSHTSQYLCASRADRDYSPLHFGNGTRLTVT.